Described below is a single T cell receptor (beta chain) sequence and its context. Its binding antigen is unknown. Nothing much larger sits one base from this clone, and base qualities are not available. From the cysteine through the phenylalanine, the CDR3 covers 16 amino acids. Only CDR3 DNA remains: 48 bases, in frame from the first base. CDR1 and CDR2, looked up from the germline V gene, are SGHTA and FQGNSA. Deletion took 2 bases off V and 6 bases off J, with a span of 20 bases between the germline ends. TCRbeta CDR3 regions were amplified from genomic DNA using the immunoSEQ Assay, a bias-controlled multiplex PCR. The source study handled its data this way. The number of nucleated cells in each sample was estimated by amplification of reference gene primers within the assay. To quantify the absolute abundance of each unique TCRbeta CDR3 rearrangement, sequence reads were collapsed and filtered. For each sample, productive Simpson clonality was calculated by taking the square root of Simpson's diversity index across productive rearrangements. TCRdb provides this immuneACCESS table in a form limited to in-frame rearrangements. Some clones are lacking; in checked studies, under half of them reflect an unresolved V gene, and why the rest are absent is not known. The DNA was the basis for D and trimming; V, J and clone size are from that table. The sample yields roughly 380,000 clones; around 87% were counted once. 1% to 1.5% of the sample rests with the top ten.

Participants in the prospective study were aged roughly 18 to 90 years, lived in about two dozen United States geographic areas, and enrolled through a virtual design. In the prospective study, participants were assigned to cohorts based on the clinical history participants reported in a screening survey and a study questionnaire. ImmuneRACE Cohort 3 recovered participants were defined by two consecutive negative NP/OP PCR tests, healthcare professional clearance, or symptom resolution. In the prospective study, whole blood, serum and a nasopharyngeal or oropharyngeal swab were collected from each participant by mobile phlebotomists. Participants in the prospective study had the option to provide additional blood draws and questionnaires over an approximately two-month period. Before DNA extraction, blood samples from the prospective study were shipped at room temperature or frozen. This entry comes from a study of blood T cell repertoires in COVID-19 (dated by TCRdb to 2018 to 2021). Regarding the complete study: Collaborator samples came from the United States, Italy and Spain and covered acute and convalescent phases of COVID-19. The prospective study material was composed of cDNA or gDNA derived from T cells, B-cell-depleted T cells, or PBMCs. Subjects who had been exposed to COVID-19, were actively infected with it, or had recovered from it provided the deeply sampled blood TCRbeta repertoires that made up the dataset. The repertoires were made available in a free public database intended to serve as a resource for research on the immune response to SARS-CoV-2. The samples were drawn from the first 160 participants of the ongoing ImmuneRACE study and from more than 1,000 subjects provided by 6 global collaborators. The sample metadata nearly always contained a de-identified subject ID, COVID-19 status, age in years and sex. HLA class I and class II types, where available, came from metadata supplied by the sample provider rather than from assay-based typing. Results the study describes overall, beyond this receptor: The quantity of clinical and demographic metadata differed by source and by participant and was supplied without curation.

The sample comprised PBMCs or T cells enriched from blood (not recorded which). The chain uses TRBV7-2 and TRBJ2-7, with the D gene too uncertain to name. The clonotype originates from a man aged 25-45 years who had recovered from COVID-19. The CDR3 loop reads CASSLFPIDSFSEQYF. The DNA sequence is as follows: TGTGCCAGCAGCTTATTCCCAATTGACTCCTTTTCCGAGCAGTACTTC. The reference TRBV7-2 and TRBJ2-7 proteins fill in what lies around the CDR3, so the full variable domain reads GAGVSQSPSNKVTEKGKDVELRCDPISGHTALYWYRQSLGQGLEFLIYFQGNSAPDKSGLPSDRFSAERTGGSVSTLTIQRTQQEDSAVYLCASSLFPIDSFSEQYFGPGTRLTVT.